This T cell receptor (beta chain) emerged from a study of monozygotic twins with inflammatory bowel disease. Notes on the study in general: It was in IBD patients that TCRbeta diversity (inverse Simpson) was lower than in healthy co-twins. Clonotypes shared with others were fewer in IBD patients than in healthy twins, especially with disease activity.

A note on this clonotype: Its antigen is unidentified.

This CDR3 is 16 amino acids long. Looked up from germline, CDR1 is SEHNR and CDR2 is FQNEAQ (reference sequence). From the 5' RACE reads, TCRdb lists one entry per CDR3 protein and no DNA. This table lists fewer than 350,000 distinct CDR3 sequences. The clonotype originates from a human donor with ulcerative colitis or Crohn's disease, or a healthy co-twin of an affected twin (not recorded which). Sequencing used blood. The rearrangement links TRBV7-9 to TRBJ1-4. Here the CDR3 reads CASSLGVGLPGEKLFF.